This T cell receptor (beta chain) came from a study of CXCR4 blockade with PD-1 therapy in pancreatic cancer. Per germline, CDR1 MGHRA and CDR2 YSYEKL. CDR3 size: 18 residues. After removal of 0 bases from V and 2 bases from J, the junction contained 13 bases not matched to a gene. Only in-frame clones appear in the TCRdb table, and some are missing; sequencing was by immunoSEQ multiplex PCR. Counted here are some 8,000 clones, around 50% occurring once; the ten biggest clones make up approximately 7.2%. The rearrangement uses TRBV4-1 and TRBJ2-7, with 7 bases aligning to TRBD1. The sample was tumor tissue. The clonotype was recovered from a human donor with pancreatic ductal adenocarcinoma. CDR3 sequence reads: CASSQDLPAPDRPYEQYF. CDR3 nucleotides: TGCGCCAGCAGCCAAGATCTACCGGCCCCGGACAGGCCCTACGAGCAGTACTTC.